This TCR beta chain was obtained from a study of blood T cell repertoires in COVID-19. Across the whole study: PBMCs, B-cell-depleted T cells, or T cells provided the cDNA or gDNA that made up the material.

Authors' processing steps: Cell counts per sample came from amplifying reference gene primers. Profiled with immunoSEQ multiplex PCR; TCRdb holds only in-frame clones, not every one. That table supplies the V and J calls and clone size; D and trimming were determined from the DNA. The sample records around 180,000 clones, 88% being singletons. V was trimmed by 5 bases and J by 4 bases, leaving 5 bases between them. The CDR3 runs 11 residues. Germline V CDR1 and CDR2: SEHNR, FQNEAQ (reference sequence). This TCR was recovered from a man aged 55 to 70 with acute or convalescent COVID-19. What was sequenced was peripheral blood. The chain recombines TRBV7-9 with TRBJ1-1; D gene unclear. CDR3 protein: CASSLSTEAFF. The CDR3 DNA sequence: TGTGCCAGCAGCCTTAGCACTGAAGCTTTCTTT. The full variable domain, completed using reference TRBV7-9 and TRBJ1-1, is DTGVSQNPRHKITKRGQNVTFRCDPISEHNRLYWYRQTLGQGPEFLTYFQNEAQLEKSRLLSDRFSAERPKGSFSTLEIQRTEQGDSAMYLCASSLSTEAFFGQGTRLTVV.